This record covers a single T cell receptor beta chain. Antigen specificity is unknown. With a J-beta primer mix and a sample-barcoded 5' primer, a second PCR ran about 6 to 11 cycles. TCRdb recomputed calls from the 5' RACE reads with MiXCR, one row per CDR3 protein. The repertoire has hundreds of thousands of distinct CDR3 sequences, 45% to 65% of them found once; the top ten carry more than 35%. These data belong to a study of blood T cells in healthy people across ages. The study's findings and limits: The donors' CMV status was not determined, possibly confounding changes in expanded clonotypes. Naive T cell percentage showed a strong correlation with TCR beta diversity. Comparison with aged donors showed that long-lived donors had more naive CD4+ cells and higher diversity.

CDR1 MNHNS and CDR2 SASEGT come from the germline V gene. The CDR3 is 10 amino acids. Donation came from healthy Caucasian individuals in Russia who were aged about 6 to 95. The genes are TRBV6-1 and TRBJ2-7; no definite D call. Gene TRBJ2-4 matches the end of the DNA better, so the J call may be wrong. The sequence came from a man aged 55 to 70 in good health. The sample consisted of blood. CDR3 sequence: CASNRNIQYF. The DNA of the CDR3 is TGTGCCAGCAATAGGAACATTCAGTACTTC.